The 10 T cell receptor beta chains below come from one sample, sequenced in a study of shared clonotypes between healthy human individuals. TCRdb's table, derived via immunoSEQ multiplex PCR, lists solely in-frame clones and lacks some. The sample records approximately 640,000 clones, less than 95% being singletons. Sequences were obtained from memory CD8+ T cells from PBMCs. Subset denoted: CD45RO+ cells pooled with CCR7-negative TemRA cells. These receptors were obtained from a young man in good health. Some clones in this sample may be carry-over from other donors' samples.

The chain carries TRBV4-2 and TRBJ2-1, with D perhaps matching TRBD1 (6 bases). This CDR3 comprises 16 residues. V lost 2 bases and J 0 bases, leaving 11 bases between the germline ends. The germline V gene has CDR1 LGHNA and CDR2 YNFKEQ. The CDR3, as DNA: TGTGCCAGCAGCCAACCAGGGGTTAGCTCCTACAATGAGCAGTTCTTC. It specifies CASSQPGVSSYNEQFF.

The genes are TRBV7-2 and TRBJ1-4, with unresolved D. Trimming pared 4 bases from V and 7 bases from J, leaving 13 bases between. The germline V gene has CDR1 SGHTA and CDR2 FQGNSA. There are 14 residues in the CDR3. Here the CDR3 DNA reads TGTGCCAGCAGCTCTGGGGTAATGCGTGAAAAACTGTTTTTT. Translation: CASSSGVMREKLFF.

V and J are TRBV4-3 and TRBJ1-1, with D uncertain. Germline loops: CDR1 LGHNA, CDR2 YSLEER. The CDR3 runs 12 residues. The V end was cut by 0 bases, the J end by 7 bases, with 6 bases between. CDR3 protein: CASSQDAGEAFF. The CDR3 DNA reads TGCGCCAGCAGCCAAGACGCGGGTGAAGCTTTCTTT.

This chain links TRBV7-9 with TRBJ1-2; a possible D gene is TRBD1 (5 bases). V was shortened by 5 bases and J by 4 bases, with 14 bases between the two germline ends. Germline assignment: CDR1 SEHNR and CDR2 FQNEAQ (reference sequence). This CDR3 has 14 residues. CDR3 region: CASSGAKGLYGYTF. The CDR3 region has the DNA TGTGCCAGCAGCGGGGCCAAGGGGCTCTATGGCTACACCTTC.

The CDR3 nucleotides are TGTGCCAGCAGCTCCGTACTGTTAGCGGGGAACGAGCAGTACTTC. Translated: CASSSVLLAGNEQYF. This chain connects TRBV5-4 to TRBJ2-7; TRBD2 aligns across 8 bases. J lost 5 bases, V lost 3 bases, and 10 bases had no gene match. The CDR3 loop spans 15 amino acids. The germline V gene encodes CDR1 SGHNT and CDR2 YYREEE (reference sequence).

Details on this clone: A far larger clone is off by one base, so a read error is likely. Other nucleotide sequences in the sample specify the same CDR3. J is TRBJ1-1 and V is TRBV27; possible D gene TRBD1, 5 bases. This CDR3 contains 15 residues. From germline, CDR1 is MNHEY and CDR2 SMNVEV (reference sequence). V was trimmed by 2 bases and J by 1 base, leaving 11 bases between them. CDR3 DNA: TGTGCCAGCAGTTTAGGTCGCGGGGCGAACACTGAAGCTTTCTTT. Protein: CASSLGRGANTEAFF.

CDR3 in amino acids: CASSPGLAGGWYEQYF. The CDR3 DNA reads as TGCGCCAGCAGCCCCGGACTAGCGGGAGGGTGGTACGAGCAGTACTTC. The gene calls are TRBV5-1 and TRBJ2-7; 15 bases fit TRBD2. The CDR3 loop spans 16 amino acids. V lost 4 bases to trimming and J lost 4 bases; unmatched junction nucleotides: 6. CDR1 is SGHRS and CDR2 is YFSETQ in the germline V gene.

This rearrangement joins TRBV7-9 to TRBJ2-5; D gene ambiguous. Germline V gene lookup returns CDR1 SEHNR and CDR2 FQNEAQ (reference sequence). The V gene lost 2 bases and the J gene lost 3 bases, with 10 bases spanning the gap. CDR3 length: 14 residues. Here the CDR3 DNA reads TGTGCCAGCAGCTTATTACCGATGAAAGAGACCCAGTACTTC. Amino acid sequence: CASSLLPMKETQYF.

The chain joins TRBV29-1 to TRBJ2-2, with D possibly called TRBD1 or TRBD2 (5 bases each). The CDR3 consists of 15 residues. V was trimmed by 1 base and J by 1 base, leaving 10 bases between them. The germline CDR1 and CDR2 sequences are SQVTM and ANQGSEA. CDR3 coding DNA: TGCAGCGTTGAAGTCCGGGGCGAGAACACCGGGGAGCTGTTTTTT. Encoded protein: CSVEVRGENTGELFF.

This clone was seen more than once but under ten times. The rearrangement links TRBV4-3 to TRBJ1-4; D uncertain. The germline gives CDR1 LGHNA, CDR2 YSLEER. The CDR3 is 16 residues long. Deletions cut 0 bases from V and 4 bases from J, with 12 bases between. Here the CDR3 DNA reads TGCGCCAGCAGCCAAGATAGAGGACCACTTAATGAAAAACTGTTTTTT. Protein sequence: CASSQDRGPLNEKLFF.